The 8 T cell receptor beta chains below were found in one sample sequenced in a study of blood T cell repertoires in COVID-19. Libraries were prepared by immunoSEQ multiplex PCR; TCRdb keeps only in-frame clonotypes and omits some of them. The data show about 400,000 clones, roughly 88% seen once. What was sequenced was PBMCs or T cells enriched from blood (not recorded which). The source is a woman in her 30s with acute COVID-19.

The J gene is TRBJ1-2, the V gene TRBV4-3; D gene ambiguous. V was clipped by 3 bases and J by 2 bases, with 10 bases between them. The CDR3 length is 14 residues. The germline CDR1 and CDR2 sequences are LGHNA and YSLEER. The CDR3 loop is CASSQEGFNYGYTF. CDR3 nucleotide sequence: TGCGCCAGCAGCCAGGAGGGATTCAACTATGGCTACACCTTC.

The CDR3 nucleotides are TGCGCCAGCAGCAAAGGGGCAGGCGAAGAGCAGTACTTC. Amino acids: CASSKGAGEEQYF. The V gene is TRBV5-1, the J gene TRBJ2-7, with a possible D match to TRBD1 (5 bases). The CDR3 extends over 13 amino acids. V was shortened by 4 bases and J by 7 bases, with 15 bases between the two germline ends. The germline CDR1 and CDR2 sequences are SGHRS and YFSETQ.

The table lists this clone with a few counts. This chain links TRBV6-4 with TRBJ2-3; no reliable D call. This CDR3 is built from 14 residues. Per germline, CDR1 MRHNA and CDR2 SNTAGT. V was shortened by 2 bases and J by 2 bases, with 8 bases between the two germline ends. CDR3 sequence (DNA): TGTGCCAGCAGTGACGGCCAGGACACAGATACGCAGTATTTT. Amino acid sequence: CASSDGQDTDTQYF.

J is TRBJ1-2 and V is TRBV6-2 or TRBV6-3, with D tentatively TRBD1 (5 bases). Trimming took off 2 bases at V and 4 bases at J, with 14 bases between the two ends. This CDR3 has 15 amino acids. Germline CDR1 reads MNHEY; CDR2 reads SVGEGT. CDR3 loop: CASSYGGDSLYGYTF. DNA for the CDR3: TGTGCCAGCAGTTACGGAGGGGATTCCCTCTATGGCTACACCTTC.

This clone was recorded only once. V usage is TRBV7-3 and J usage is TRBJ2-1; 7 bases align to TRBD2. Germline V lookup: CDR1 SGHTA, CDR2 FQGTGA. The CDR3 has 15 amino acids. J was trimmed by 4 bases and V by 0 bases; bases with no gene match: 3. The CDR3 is CASSLTAGTYNEQFF. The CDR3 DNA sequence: TGTGCCAGCAGCTTAACAGCGGGGACGTACAATGAGCAGTTCTTC.

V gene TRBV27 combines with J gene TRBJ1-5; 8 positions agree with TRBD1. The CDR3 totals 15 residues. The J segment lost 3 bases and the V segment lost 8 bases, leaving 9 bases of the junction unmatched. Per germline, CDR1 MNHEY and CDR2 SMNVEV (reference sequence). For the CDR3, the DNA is TGTGCCAGCGCCCTTGGACAGGGTATCAATCAGCCCCAGCATTTT. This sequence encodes CASALGQGINQPQHF.

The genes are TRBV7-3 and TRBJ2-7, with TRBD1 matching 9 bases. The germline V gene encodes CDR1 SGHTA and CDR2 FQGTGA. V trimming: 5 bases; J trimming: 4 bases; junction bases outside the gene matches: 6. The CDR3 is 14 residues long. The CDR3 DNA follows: TGTGCCAGCAGCCCCGGACAGGGGAGGTACGAGCAGTACTTC. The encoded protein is CASSPGQGRYEQYF.

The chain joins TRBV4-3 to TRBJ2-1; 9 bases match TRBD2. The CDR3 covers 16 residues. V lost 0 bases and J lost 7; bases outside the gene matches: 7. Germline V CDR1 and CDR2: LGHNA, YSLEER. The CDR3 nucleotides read TGCGCCAGCAGCCAAGATGGCGGGGGGGCGGGGAATGAGCAGTTCTTC. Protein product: CASSQDGGGAGNEQFF.